This TCR beta chain was obtained from a study of blood T cell repertoires in COVID-19. Whole-study context: The study drew acute and convalescent COVID-19 samples from the United States, Italy and Spain. From T cells, B-cell-depleted T cells, or PBMCs came the material, which was cDNA or gDNA.

Some clones are missing from TCRdb's copy, which holds only in-frame ones; the method was immunoSEQ multiplex PCR. The sample carries 250,000 to 300,000 clones, 88% recorded once. The CDR3 runs to 15 residues. Germline V CDR1 and CDR2: SGDLS, YYNGEE. The V end was cut by 2 bases, the J end by 9 bases, with 15 bases between. The rearrangement links TRBV9 to TRBJ1-6; the D gene is possibly TRBD1 (6 bases). This TCR came from a woman in her twenties or thirties who had recovered from COVID-19. Source material: peripheral blood. The CDR3 nucleotides read TGTGCCAGCAGCGTCACTCCAGGGGTCGGTTCACCCCTCCACTTT. Translated: CASSVTPGVGSPLHF.